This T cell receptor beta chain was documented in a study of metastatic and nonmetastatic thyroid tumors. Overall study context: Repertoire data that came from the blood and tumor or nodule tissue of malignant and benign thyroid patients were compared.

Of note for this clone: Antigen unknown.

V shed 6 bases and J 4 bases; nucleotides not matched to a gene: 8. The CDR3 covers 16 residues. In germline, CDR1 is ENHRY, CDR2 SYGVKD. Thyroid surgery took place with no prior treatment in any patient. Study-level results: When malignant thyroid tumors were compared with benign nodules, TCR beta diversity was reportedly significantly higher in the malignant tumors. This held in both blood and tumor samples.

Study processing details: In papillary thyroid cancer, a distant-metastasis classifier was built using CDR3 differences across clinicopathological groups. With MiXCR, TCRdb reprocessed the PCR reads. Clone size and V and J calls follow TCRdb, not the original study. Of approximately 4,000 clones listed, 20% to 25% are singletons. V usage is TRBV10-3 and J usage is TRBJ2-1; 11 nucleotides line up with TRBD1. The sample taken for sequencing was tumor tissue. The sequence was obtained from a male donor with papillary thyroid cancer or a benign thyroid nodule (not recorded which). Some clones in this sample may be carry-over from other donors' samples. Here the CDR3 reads CAIRIGQGASYNEQFF. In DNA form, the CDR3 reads TGTGCCATCAGAATAGGACAGGGGGCCTCTTACAATGAGCAGTTCTTC.